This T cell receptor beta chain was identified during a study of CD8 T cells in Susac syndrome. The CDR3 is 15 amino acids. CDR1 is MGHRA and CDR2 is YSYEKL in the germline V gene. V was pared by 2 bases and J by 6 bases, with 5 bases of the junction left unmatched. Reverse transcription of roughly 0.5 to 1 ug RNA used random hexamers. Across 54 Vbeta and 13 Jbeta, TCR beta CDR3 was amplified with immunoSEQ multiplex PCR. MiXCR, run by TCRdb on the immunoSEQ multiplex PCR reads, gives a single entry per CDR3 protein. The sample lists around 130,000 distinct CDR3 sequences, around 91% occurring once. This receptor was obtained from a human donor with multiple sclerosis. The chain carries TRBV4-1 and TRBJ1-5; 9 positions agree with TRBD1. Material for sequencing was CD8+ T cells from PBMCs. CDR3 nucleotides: TGCGCCAGCAGCCAAACAGGGGGCTTGGGTCAGCCCCAGCATTTT. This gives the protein CASSQTGGLGQPQHF.